What follows is one TCR beta chain and its context. This table comes from immunoSEQ multiplex PCR, and its TCRdb copy is limited to in-frame clones, with some not included. The sample contains about half a million clones, roughly 80% of which appear only once. The germline CDR1 and CDR2 sequences are SGHAT and FQDESV (reference sequence). CDR3 size: 15 residues. The V end was cut by 2 bases, the J end by 2 bases, with 12 bases between. The sample belongs to a study of shared clonotypes between healthy human individuals. The chain combines TRBV11-1 with TRBJ2-5; possibly TRBD2 for D (5 bases). The sequence derives from a woman aged 40 to 49 in good health. Some clones in this sample may be carry-over from other donors' samples. The specimen was PBMCs. The CDR3, as DNA: TGTGCCAGCAGCTTACGGCTAGCTCCTCAAGAGACCCAGTACTTC. Translating gives CASSLRLAPQETQYF.